A single T cell receptor (beta chain) is shown here with its context. Study processing details: Scientists estimated how many nucleated cells there were by amplifying reference gene primers. Only in-frame clones appear in the TCRdb table, and some are missing; sequencing was by immunoSEQ multiplex PCR. V, J and clone size reflect that table, while D and trimming were determined from the DNA. Of about 31,000 clones listed, approximately 91% are singletons. The sample originates from a study of blood T cell repertoires in COVID-19. Across the whole study: COVID-19 samples, acute and convalescent, were from the United States, Italy and Spain. In each case, the material was cDNA or gDNA derived from T cells, B-cell-depleted T cells, or PBMCs.

CDR3 size: 15 residues. J lost 0 bases, V lost 6 bases, and 3 bases had no gene match. CDR1 and CDR2 (germline): MNHEY, SVGAGI. The V and J genes are TRBV6-5 and TRBJ2-5; TRBD2 matches 11 bases. The TCR originated in a human donor in a cohort sampled during active COVID-19. The specimen was peripheral blood. CDR3 region: CASRASGGHQETQYF. Here the CDR3 DNA reads TGTGCCAGCAGGGCTAGCGGGGGGCACCAAGAGACCCAGTACTTC.